Presented here are 8 T cell receptor beta chains from one specimen sequenced in a study of PD-L1 blockade in urothelial cancer. Time point of the sample: pretreatment peripheral blood. TCRdb keeps only in-frame clones here, not all; method: immunoSEQ multiplex PCR. In the table there are 65,000 to 80,000 clones, roughly 88% of which are singletons. Sequencing used PBMCs, obtained around atezolizumab (anti-PD-L1) treatment. The receptors originated from a man between 65 and 85 years old with urothelial cancer.

This chain links TRBV6-5 with TRBJ1-2; 7 nucleotides align to TRBD1. Germline CDR1 MNHEY, CDR2 SVGAGI. V shed 8 bases, J shed 7 bases, and the junction held 13 bases outside the gene matches. The CDR3 totals 14 residues. The CDR3 coding sequence is TGTGCCAGCCGAAAGGGGACAGCGATGGGTGGCTACACCTTC. It specifies CASRKGTAMGGYTF.

This chain uses TRBV6-1 with TRBJ1-1, with D unclear. The CDR3 is made up of 13 amino acids. Trimming took off 5 bases at V and 3 bases at J, with 10 bases between the two ends. Germline V gene data show CDR1 as MNHNS and CDR2 as SASEGT. CDR3 residues: CASSSRTYTEAFF. The CDR3 DNA is TGTGCCAGCAGTTCCCGGACTTACACTGAAGCTTTCTTT.

The chain joins TRBV28 to TRBJ1-5; D perhaps matches TRBD1 (5 bases). The CDR3 loop spans 12 amino acids. In germline, CDR1 is MDHEN, CDR2 SYDVKM. Between the trimmed V and J ends, which lost 8 bases and 5 bases, there was a span of 10 bases. DNA for the CDR3: TGTGCCAGCGGTCGACAGTATCAGCCCCAGCATTTT. Its translation is CASGRQYQPQHF.

This clone was recorded only once. The rearrangement links TRBV5-4 to TRBJ2-1; TRBD2 might be the D (6 bases). V lost 4 bases and J 0 bases, leaving 11 bases between the germline ends. The CDR3 is 15 amino acids. CDR1 and CDR2 from the germline V gene are SGHNT and YYREEE (reference sequence). The CDR3 spells CASSLPGGSYNEQFF. DNA for the CDR3: TGTGCCAGCAGCCTTCCCGGGGGCTCCTACAATGAGCAGTTCTTC.

The chain recombines TRBV19 with TRBJ2-4, with 8 bases matching TRBD1. V dropped 3 bases and J dropped 15; count of bases not matched to a gene: 13. Germline CDR1 and CDR2: LNHDA and SQIVND (reference sequence). CDR3 length equals 14 residues. DNA for the CDR3: TGTGCCAGTAGTATTCCGGGACAGGTAGCTAATCCGTACTTC. The encoded protein is CASSIPGQVANPYF.

This clone is a singleton in its sample. This chain links TRBV5-5 with TRBJ1-1; 8 bases fit TRBD1. V trimming: 4 bases; J trimming: 4 bases; junction bases outside the gene matches: 12. The germline V gene encodes CDR1 SGHKS and CDR2 YYEKEE (reference sequence). The CDR3 extends over 16 amino acids. The CDR3 nucleotides are TGTGCCAGCAGCCCGACGGACAGGGAGGTCGGCACTGAAGCTTTCTTT. This encodes CASSPTDREVGTEAFF.

The rearrangement links TRBV19 to TRBJ1-2, with 7 bases aligning to TRBD1. This CDR3 is 13 amino acids long. Germline V CDR1 and CDR2: LNHDA, SQIVND (reference sequence). J gave up 2 bases and V 10 bases, and 7 bases lay outside the gene matches. The CDR3 DNA reads as TGTGCCACCAACAGGGGCGGAAACTATGGCTACACCTTC. Its translation is CATNRGGNYGYTF.

The CDR3 loop reads CASSLQGNEKLFF. In DNA form, the CDR3 reads TGTGCCAGCAGTCTGCAGGGGAACGAAAAACTGTTTTTT. This chain connects TRBV27 to TRBJ1-4, with D maybe TRBD1 (6 bases). The CDR3 spans 13 residues. Germline CDR1 MNHEY, CDR2 SMNVEV (reference sequence). Trimming removed 5 bases from V and 8 bases from J, with 12 bases in between. Combining the CDR3 with reference TRBV27 and TRBJ1-4 gives the whole variable domain EAQVTQNPRYLITVTGKKLTVTCSQNMNHEYMSWYRQDPGLGLRQIYYSMNVEVTDKGDVPEGYKVSRKEKRNFPLILESPSPNQTSLYFCASSLQGNEKLFFGSGTQLSVL.